This T cell receptor beta chain was sequenced in a study of neurological immune-mediated disorders. Study observations and caveats: Private repertoires in all groups were suggested, as expanded clones shared no CDR3 amino acid sequences across subjects.

There are many counts of this clonotype. Its matching antigen is unknown. The time point is: longitudinal time-point 2. Unsorted libraries were derived from 2 million PBMCs stored at -80 C. V lost 1 base, J lost 4 bases, and 5 bases lay in between. Germline CDR1 is LNHNV and CDR2 is YYDKDF (reference sequence). The CDR3 extends over 14 amino acids. With 10-nucleotide random UMIs, 5'RACE was used to make the cDNA. Every sequencing run gave over 200 million TCR-beta sequences, taken from 15-18 subjects. TCRdb called the 5' RACE reads again in MiXCR, with one record for every CDR3 protein. The sample has under 50,000 distinct CDR3 sequences, around 14% seen once.

Sequenced sample: PBMCs. V usage is TRBV15 and J usage is TRBJ2-6; D is unclear. This TCR derives from a male donor with HTLV-1-associated myelopathy (HAM/TSP). CDR3 nucleotides: TGTGCCACCAGCAGAGGGTCCGGGGCCAACGTCCTGACTTTC. As protein: CATSRGSGANVLTF.